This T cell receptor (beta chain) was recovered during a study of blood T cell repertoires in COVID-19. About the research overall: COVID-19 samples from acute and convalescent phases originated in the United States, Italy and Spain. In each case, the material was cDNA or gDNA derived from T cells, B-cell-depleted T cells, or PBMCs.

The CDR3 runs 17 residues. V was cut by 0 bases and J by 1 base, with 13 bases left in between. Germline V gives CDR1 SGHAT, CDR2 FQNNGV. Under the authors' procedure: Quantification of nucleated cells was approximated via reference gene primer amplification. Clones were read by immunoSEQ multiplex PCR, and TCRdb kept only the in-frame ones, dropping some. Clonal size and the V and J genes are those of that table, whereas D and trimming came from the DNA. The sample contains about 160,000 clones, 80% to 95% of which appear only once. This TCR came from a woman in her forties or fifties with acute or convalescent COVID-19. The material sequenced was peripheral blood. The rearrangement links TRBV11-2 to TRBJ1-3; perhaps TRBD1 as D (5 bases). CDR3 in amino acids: CASSLDRAGRSGNTIYF. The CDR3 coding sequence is TGTGCCAGCAGCTTAGATCGGGCAGGGCGATCTGGAAACACCATATATTTT.